What follows are 31 T cell receptor beta chains derived from one specimen sequenced in a study of cytomegalovirus exposure and HLA in healthy donors. The PCR was carried out with 60 Vbeta primers and 13 Jbeta primers. Repertoires were generated with immunoSEQ multiplex PCR, while TCRdb's copy carries only in-frame clones and drops some. The sample contains roughly 200,000 clones, around 74% of which appear only once. The sample taken for sequencing was PBMCs. The receptors come from a male donor in good health and CMV-seronegative.

This clone turned up a few times. V is TRBV12-5 and J is TRBJ1-3; a weak D match, TRBD1 (5 bases). CDR3 length: 14 amino acids. V shed 7 bases and J shed 4 bases, with 14 bases lying between them. Germline V lookup: CDR1 LGHNT, CDR2 FRNRAP. CDR3 sequence: CASAIGGNGNTIYF. CDR3 nucleotides: TGTGCTAGTGCAATCGGGGGGAACGGAAACACCATATATTTT. The entire variable domain, with the rest obtained from reference TRBV12-5 and TRBJ1-3, is as follows: DARVTQTPRHKVTEMGQEVTMRCQPILGHNTVFWYRQTMMQGLELLAYFRNRAPLDDSGMPKDRFSAEMPDATLATLKIQPSEPRDSAVYFCASAIGGNGNTIYFGEGSWLTVV.

The V call is TRBV30, the J call TRBJ1-1, with 7 bases identical to TRBD1. The CDR3 is 14 amino acids. Germline V CDR1 and CDR2: GTSNPN, SVGIG (reference sequence). The junction had 12 bases not matched to a gene; V was cut back by 2 bases and J by 9 bases. The CDR3 here is CAWSPTGEGRKAFF. CDR3 sequence (DNA): TGTGCCTGGAGTCCCACAGGGGAAGGGCGGAAAGCTTTCTTT.

The J gene is TRBJ2-7, the V gene TRBV7-9; a possible D gene is TRBD2 (6 bases). The germline V gene encodes CDR1 SEHNR and CDR2 FQNEAQ (reference sequence). CDR3 length equals 17 residues. Trimming pared 5 bases from V and 2 bases from J, leaving 22 bases between. For the CDR3, the DNA is TGTGCCAGCAGCCCAATCCTCTGGACTAATAGGCCCTACGAGCAGTACTTC. This gives the protein CASSPILWTNRPYEQYF.

The chain is built from TRBV30 and TRBJ2-1; 7 bases are shared with TRBD1. The V segment lost 7 bases and the J segment 3 bases; nucleotides outside the gene matches: 6. The length of the CDR3 is 13 residues. Germline-derived CDR1 and CDR2 are GTSNPN and SVGIG (reference sequence). CDR3 DNA: TGTGCCTTCCGGGACAGAGACTACAATGAGCAGTTCTTC. It encodes CAFRDRDYNEQFF.

This clone was seen a few times. The V and J genes are TRBV21-1 and TRBJ2-1; the D call TRBD2 from the table was never checked on the DNA. TRBV21-1 is termed a pseudogene. The CDR3 has 17 residues. The CDR3 is CASSKAPSDYDKDEQFF. Here the CDR3 DNA reads TGTGCCAGCAGCAAAGCCCCGAGTGACTACGATAAGGATGAGCAGTTCTTC.

V is TRBV10-3 and J is TRBJ2-5; 8 bases are shared with TRBD2. The germline V gene has CDR1 ENHRY and CDR2 SYGVKD. Trimming at V came to 10 bases and at J to 4 bases, leaving 11 bases not matched to a gene. The CDR3 sequence is 14 residues long. The CDR3 DNA reads TGTGCCACTCGCCGGGGGGGCGGGATAGAGACCCAGTACTTC. It yields the protein CATRRGGGIETQYF.

V is TRBV6-5 and J is TRBJ2-2; no clear D gene. The germline V gene has CDR1 MNHEY and CDR2 SVGAGI. The CDR3 contains 15 residues. V lost 5 bases and J lost 5, with 15 bases in between. DNA for the CDR3: TGTGCCAGCAGTGTATCCACGGCCGGGACCGGGGAGCTGTTTTTT. Translated: CASSVSTAGTGELFF.

V and J are TRBV5-1 and TRBJ1-2; 10 nucleotides agree with TRBD1. CDR1 is SGHRS, CDR2 YFSETQ, per germline. The length of the CDR3 is 17 residues. The junction had 9 bases not matched to a gene; V was cut back by 0 bases and J by 4 bases. The CDR3 nucleotides read TGCGCCAGCAGCTTGGGGGGGACGACAGGGGGCGGCTATGGCTACACCTTC. It specifies CASSLGGTTGGGYGYTF.

This sequence joins TRBV7-9 and TRBJ2-3, with a tentative D call TRBD2 (5 bases). This CDR3 spans 12 amino acids. Trimming left V 6 bases short and J 1 base short, with 5 bases between. The germline gives CDR1 SEHNR, CDR2 FQNEAQ (reference sequence). DNA for the CDR3: TGTGCCAGCAGAGCGGGCACAGATACGCAGTATTTT. Protein: CASRAGTDTQYF. Supplemented by reference TRBV7-9 and TRBJ2-3, the full variable domain reads DTGVSQNPRHKITKRGQNVTFRCDPISEHNRLYWYRQTLGQGPEFLTYFQNEAQLEKSRLLSDRFSAERPKGSFSTLEIQRTEQGDSAMYLCASRAGTDTQYFGPGTRLTVL.

This chain uses TRBV6-6 with TRBJ2-2, with 9 bases matching TRBD1. The CDR3 loop spans 14 amino acids. The V gene's germline CDR1 is MNHNY and CDR2 SVGAGI (reference sequence). V shed 2 bases, J shed 5 bases, and the junction held 0 bases outside the gene matches. In DNA, the CDR3 is TGTGCCAGCAGTTACGGGACAGGGACCGGGGAGCTGTTTTTT. Translation: CASSYGTGTGELFF.

This clone has just one count. This chain uses TRBV7-3 with TRBJ2-1, with TRBD2 as a possible D gene (5 bases). Looked up from germline, CDR1 is SGHTA and CDR2 is FQGTGA. This CDR3 is 14 amino acids long. V lost 5 bases to trimming and J lost 4 bases, with 12 bases between them. In nucleotides, the CDR3 is TGTGCCAGCAGCCGTAACGAGGGATACAATGAGCAGTTCTTC. It codes for CASSRNEGYNEQFF.

The chain combines TRBV5-6 with TRBJ1-1; D is ambiguous. The CDR3 totals 13 residues. The V end lost 4 bases, the J end lost 5 bases, and 12 bases lay between the germline ends. CDR1 SGHDT and CDR2 YYEEEE come from the germline V gene. The CDR3 is CASSPEDKTEAFF. CDR3 coding DNA: TGTGCCAGCAGCCCGGAGGATAAGACTGAAGCTTTCTTT.

The genes are TRBV2 and TRBJ1-5; a weak D match, TRBD1 (6 bases). CDR3 length: 12 amino acids. From germline, CDR1 is SNHLY and CDR2 FYNNEI. The germline V and J ends were trimmed by 7 bases and 5 bases, with 9 bases remaining between them. CDR3 region: CASTTGYQPQHF. CDR3 DNA: TGTGCCAGCACGACAGGTTATCAGCCCCAGCATTTT.

The sample holds one count of this clone. This chain uses TRBV5-5 with TRBJ2-7, with TRBD2 identical over 8 bases. The CDR3 loop spans 16 amino acids. The germline CDR1 and CDR2 sequences are SGHKS and YYEKEE (reference sequence). V lost 1 base, J lost 1 base, and 7 bases stayed unmatched. Here the CDR3 reads CASSLRSSGNSYEQYF. In DNA form, the CDR3 reads TGTGCCAGCAGCTTGAGAAGTAGCGGGAATTCCTACGAGCAGTACTTC.

The chain uses TRBV18 and TRBJ2-1, with a weak D call TRBD1 (8 bases). Trimming removed 3 bases from V and 9 bases from J, with 18 bases in between. CDR3 length equals 15 residues. Germline V lookup: CDR1 KGHSH, CDR2 LQKENI. The CDR3, as DNA: TGTGCCAGCTCACCCGGACAGGGAGGGAAGGGTGAGCAGTTCTTC. This codes for CASSPGQGGKGEQFF.

The count of this clone is one. The chain joins TRBV9 to TRBJ2-1; possible D gene TRBD2, 6 bases. Germline V gives CDR1 SGDLS, CDR2 YYNGEE. The CDR3 has 16 residues. V lost 4 bases to trimming and J lost 4 bases, with 18 bases between them. CDR3 loop: CASSRDGGPGYNEQFF. In DNA, the CDR3 is TGTGCCAGCAGCCGCGACGGGGGACCAGGATACAATGAGCAGTTCTTC.

The chain joins TRBV28 to TRBJ2-7; 7 bases are shared with TRBD2. V dropped 4 bases and J dropped 3; count of bases not matched to a gene: 6. Germline V gene data show CDR1 as MDHEN and CDR2 as SYDVKM. The CDR3 sequence is 14 residues long. CDR3 bases: TGTGCCAGCAGTTCCGGAGGCGGGAGCTACGAGCAGTACTTC. It yields the protein CASSSGGGSYEQYF.

The gene calls are TRBV11-2 and TRBJ2-3; no clear D. This CDR3 region has 12 residues. V lost 7 bases and J 0 bases, leaving 5 bases between the germline ends. Germline V gene data show CDR1 as SGHAT and CDR2 as FQNNGV. The DNA for the CDR3 is TGTGCCAGCAAAACTAGCACAGATACGCAGTATTTT. Protein product: CASKTSTDTQYF.

The chain carries TRBV28 and TRBJ2-7; 10 nucleotides align to TRBD2. Germline-derived CDR1 and CDR2 are MDHEN and SYDVKM. V lost 6 bases and J lost 3; bases outside the gene matches: 8. The CDR3 has 15 amino acids. The DNA of the CDR3 is TGTGCCAGCAGCCCAGGGACTAGCGCTTACTACGAGCAGTACTTC. Translating it yields CASSPGTSAYYEQYF.

The CDR3 DNA reads as TGTGCCAGATCGGGACAGGGTCTCACCGGGGAGCTGTTTTTT. This translates into CARSGQGLTGELFF. The V and J genes are TRBV2 and TRBJ2-2; 9 bases map to TRBD1. The ends lost 9 bases at V and 4 bases at J; junction bases unmatched: 6. Germline V CDR1 and CDR2: SNHLY, FYNNEI. This CDR3 spans 14 amino acids.

This chain uses TRBV10-3 with TRBJ2-3; 12 positions agree with TRBD2. Germline-derived CDR1 and CDR2 are ENHRY and SYGVKD. This CDR3 is 18 amino acids long. Germline trimming cut 5 bases from V and 3 bases from J; bases unmatched to any gene: 12. In DNA, the CDR3 is TGTGCCATCAGTCCTACACGTACTAGCGGGGGGCGGACAGATACGCAGTATTTT. This sequence encodes CAISPTRTSGGRTDTQYF.

The genes are TRBV6-1 and TRBJ2-7, with D possibly being TRBD2 (5 bases). CDR1 MNHNS and CDR2 SASEGT come from the germline V gene. Trimming removed 7 bases from V and 0 bases from J, with 10 bases in between. CDR3 length equals 13 residues. The CDR3 spells CASMGVISYEQYF. CDR3 DNA sequence: TGTGCCAGCATGGGAGTTATCTCCTACGAGCAGTACTTC.

This chain uses TRBV13 with TRBJ1-1, with 10 bases lining up with TRBD1. The V and J ends lost 0 bases and 3 bases, in that order; junction bases with no gene match: 1. Germline CDR1 reads PRHDT; CDR2 reads FYEKMQ (reference sequence). The CDR3 runs 15 residues. CDR3: CASSLGGTGDTEAFF. CDR3 nucleotides: TGTGCCAGCAGCTTAGGGGGGACAGGGGACACTGAAGCTTTCTTT.

The table lists this clone with a few counts. This same CDR3 is encoded by further DNA sequences in the sample. This chain uses TRBV6-5 with TRBJ1-1; D unresolved. Trimming took off 2 bases at V and 4 bases at J, with 5 bases between the two ends. CDR3 size: 12 residues. CDR1 is MNHEY, CDR2 SVGAGI, per germline. CDR3 in amino acids: CASSYGGTEAFF. In DNA form, the CDR3 reads TGTGCCAGCAGTTACGGAGGCACTGAAGCTTTCTTT.

This clone has just a few counts. V is TRBV4-3 and J is TRBJ1-5, with D unclear. Trimming removed 1 base at V and 0 bases at J, with 7 bases between. The germline V gene encodes CDR1 LGHNA and CDR2 YSLEER. The CDR3 sequence is 15 residues long. The CDR3 region is CASSQAPGSNQPQHF. For the CDR3, the DNA is TGCGCCAGCAGCCAAGCGCCCGGTAGCAATCAGCCCCAGCATTTT.

The sample holds a few counts of this clone. The chain couples TRBV19 to TRBJ1-2; 7 bases are shared with TRBD1. Germline CDR1 is LNHDA and CDR2 is SQIVND (reference sequence). The ends lost 5 bases at V and 6 bases at J; junction bases unmatched: 18. The CDR3 runs to 17 residues. Here the CDR3 DNA reads TGTGCCAGTAGTCCCACCGGGCTGAAGGGGGCGGTTGATGGCTACACCTTC. Amino acid sequence: CASSPTGLKGAVDGYTF.

V and J are TRBV28 and TRBJ2-1, with D possibly being TRBD1 (5 bases). The germline V and J ends were trimmed by 8 bases and 0 bases, with 14 bases remaining between them. Germline-derived CDR1 and CDR2 are MDHEN and SYDVKM. The CDR3 has 15 amino acids. The CDR3 loop is CASGFRVSSYNEQFF. The CDR3 bases are TGTGCCAGCGGGTTCAGGGTTAGCTCCTACAATGAGCAGTTCTTC. Full variable domain (outside the CDR3, taken from reference TRBV28 and TRBJ2-1): DVKVTQSSRYLVKRTGEKVFLECVQDMDHENMFWYRQDPGLGLRLIYFSYDVKMKEKGDIPEGYSVSREKKERFSLILESASTNQTSMYLCASGFRVSSYNEQFFGPGTRLTVL.

This chain links TRBV6-5 with TRBJ1-1; D is ambiguous. V lost 10 bases to trimming and J lost 1 base, with 16 bases between them. Germline V CDR1 and CDR2: MNHEY, SVGAGI. CDR3 length: 14 amino acids. For the CDR3, the DNA is TGTGCCACCCAACGGAACACAGAGAACACTGAAGCTTTCTTT. Amino acid sequence: CATQRNTENTEAFF.

As for this clone: This sample also contains other DNA sequences that code for the same CDR3. V is TRBV28 and J is TRBJ1-5, with D perhaps matching TRBD1 (6 bases). V lost 3 bases and J 2 bases, leaving 11 bases between the germline ends. The CDR3 spans 15 residues. Looked up from germline, CDR1 is MDHEN and CDR2 is SYDVKM. The CDR3 bases are TGTGCCAGCAGTTTGCGGGGGGCAGGCAATCAGCCCCAGCATTTT. As protein: CASSLRGAGNQPQHF.

V usage is TRBV5-1 and J usage is TRBJ2-7, with D unresolved. Germline V lookup: CDR1 SGHRS, CDR2 YFSETQ. The CDR3 is 13 amino acids. V lost 2 bases, J lost 5 bases, and 11 bases lay in between. The CDR3 is CASSFKSSDEQYF. The CDR3 coding sequence is TGCGCCAGCAGCTTTAAAAGTTCGGACGAGCAGTACTTC.

The chain carries TRBV5-4 and TRBJ2-1; D call uncertain. Trimming stripped 3 bases from V and 7 bases from J, with 11 bases between. The CDR3 loop spans 13 amino acids. Germline values: CDR1 SGHNT, CDR2 YYREEE (reference sequence). As DNA, the CDR3 is TGTGCCAGCAGCTCATGGGCCGGTAATGAGCAGTTCTTC. It is translated as CASSSWAGNEQFF.